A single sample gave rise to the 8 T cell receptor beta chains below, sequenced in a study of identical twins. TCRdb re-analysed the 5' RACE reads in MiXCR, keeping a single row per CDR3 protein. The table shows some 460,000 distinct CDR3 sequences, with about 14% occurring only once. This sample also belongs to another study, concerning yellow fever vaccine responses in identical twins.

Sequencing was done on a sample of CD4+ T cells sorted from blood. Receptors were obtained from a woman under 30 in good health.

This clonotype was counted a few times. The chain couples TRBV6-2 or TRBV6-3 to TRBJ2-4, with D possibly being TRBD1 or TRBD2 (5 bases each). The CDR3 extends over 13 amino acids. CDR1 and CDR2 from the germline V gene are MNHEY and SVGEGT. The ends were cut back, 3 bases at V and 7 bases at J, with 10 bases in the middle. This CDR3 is CASSYGGSNIQYF. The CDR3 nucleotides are TGTGCCAGCAGTTATGGGGGAAGCAACATTCAGTACTTC.

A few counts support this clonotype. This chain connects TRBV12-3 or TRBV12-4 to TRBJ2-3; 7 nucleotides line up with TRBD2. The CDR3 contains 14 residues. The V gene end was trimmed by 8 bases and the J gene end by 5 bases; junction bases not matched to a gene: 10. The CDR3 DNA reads TGTGCCAGCGTAAGCGGGACGGGGAGAGATACGCAGTATTTT. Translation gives CASVSGTGRDTQYF.

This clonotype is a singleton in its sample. CDR3 in amino acids: CATRTRPGGETQYF. The DNA for the CDR3 is TGTGCCACCAGGACTAGACCAGGGGGAGAGACCCAGTACTTC. The rearrangement uses TRBV2 and TRBJ2-5; D tentatively reads TRBD1 or TRBD2 (7 bases each). This CDR3 contains 14 residues. Looked up from germline, CDR1 is SNHLY and CDR2 is FYNNEI. The germline V and J ends were trimmed by 10 bases and 4 bases, with 19 bases remaining between them. The full variable domain, rest sourced from reference TRBV2 and TRBJ2-5, is EPEVTQTPSHQVTQMGQEVILRCVPISNHLYFYWYRQILGQKVEFLVSFYNNEISEKSEIFDDQFSVERPDGSNFTLKIRSTKLEDSAMYFCATRTRPGGETQYFGPGTRLLVL.

CDR3 coding DNA: TGTGCCAGCAGTTACGGGGGGGAAACTGAAGCTTTCTTT. Translation: CASSYGGETEAFF. This chain joins TRBV6-5 and TRBJ1-1; D is possibly TRBD1 (5 bases). The germline CDR1 and CDR2 sequences are MNHEY and SVGAGI. V lost 2 bases and J 5 bases, leaving 9 bases between the germline ends. CDR3 size: 13 residues.

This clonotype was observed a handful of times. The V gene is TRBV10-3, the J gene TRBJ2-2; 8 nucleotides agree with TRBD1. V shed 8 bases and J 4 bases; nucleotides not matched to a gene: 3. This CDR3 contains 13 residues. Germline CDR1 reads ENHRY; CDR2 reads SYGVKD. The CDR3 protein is CAISDRGTGELFF. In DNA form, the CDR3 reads TGTGCCATCTCTGACAGGGGCACCGGGGAGCTGTTTTTT.

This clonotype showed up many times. CDR3 in DNA: TGTGCCTCGAGTCACAGGGGACCCGGGGAGAGTGAGCAGTTCTTC. This sequence encodes CASSHRGPGESEQFF. This rearrangement joins TRBV10-3 to TRBJ2-1, with 7 bases aligning to TRBD1. CDR1 and CDR2 from the germline V gene are ENHRY and SYGVKD. V was clipped by 11 bases and J by 9 bases; unmatched bases: 19. The length of the CDR3 is 15 residues.

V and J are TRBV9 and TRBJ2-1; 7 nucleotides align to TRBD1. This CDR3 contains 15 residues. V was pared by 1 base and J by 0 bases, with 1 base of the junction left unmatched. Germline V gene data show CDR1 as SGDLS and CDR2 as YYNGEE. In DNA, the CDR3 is TGTGCCAGCAGCGTAACAGGGGCCTCCTACAATGAGCAGTTCTTC. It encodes CASSVTGASYNEQFF.

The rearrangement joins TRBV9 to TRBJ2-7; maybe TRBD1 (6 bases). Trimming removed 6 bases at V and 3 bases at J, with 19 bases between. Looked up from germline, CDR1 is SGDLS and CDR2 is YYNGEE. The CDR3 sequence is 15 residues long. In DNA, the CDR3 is TGTGCCAGCAACCTCAGGGGAGTGAGCGGCTACGAGCAGTACTTC. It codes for CASNLRGVSGYEQYF.